The clone carrying this T cell receptor (beta chain) was seen many times. Its antigen is currently unknown. These data come from a study of early T cells in non-severe SARS-CoV-2 infection. Across the whole study: Investigators sequenced bulk RNA drawn from unsorted whole blood, and chains remained unpaired.

As part of library construction, unique molecular identifiers were attached to individual cDNA molecules. Via MiXCR, TCRdb re-called the 5' RACE reads, giving one row per CDR3 protein. The repertoire consists of 70,000 or so distinct CDR3 sequences, with around 13% occurring once and the leading ten covering roughly 1.3%. The CDR3 spans 14 residues. Germline V gene data show CDR1 as LGHDT and CDR2 as YNNKEL (reference sequence). V dropped 3 bases and J dropped 8 bases, with 14 bases sitting between them. General study findings and limits: Private and CD4 specificities were missed by VDJdb matching, skewed to anti-spike CD8.

The source of this sequence is an adult who was a healthcare worker with PCR-confirmed SARS-CoV-2 infection or an uninfected control (not recorded which). V gene TRBV3-1 combines with J gene TRBJ2-1; D ambiguous. Input material: whole blood. CDR3 DNA sequence: TGTGCCAGCAGCCATCTCCCCATCGGCGATGAGCAGTTCTTC. Amino acids: CASSHLPIGDEQFF.